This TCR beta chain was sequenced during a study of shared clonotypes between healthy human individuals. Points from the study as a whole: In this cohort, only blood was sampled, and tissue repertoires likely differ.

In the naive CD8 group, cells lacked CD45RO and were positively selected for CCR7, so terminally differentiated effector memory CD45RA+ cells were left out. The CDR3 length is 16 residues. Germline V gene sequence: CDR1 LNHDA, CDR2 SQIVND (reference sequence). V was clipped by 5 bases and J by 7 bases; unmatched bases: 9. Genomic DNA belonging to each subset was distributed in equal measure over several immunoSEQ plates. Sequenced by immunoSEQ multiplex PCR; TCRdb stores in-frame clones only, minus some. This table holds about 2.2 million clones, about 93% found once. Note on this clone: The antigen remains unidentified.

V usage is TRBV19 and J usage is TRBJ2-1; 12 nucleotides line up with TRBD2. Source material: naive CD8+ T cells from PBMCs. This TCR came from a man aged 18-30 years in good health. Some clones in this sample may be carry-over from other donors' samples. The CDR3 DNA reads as TGTGCCAGTAGTGGATTGACTAGCGGGAGACGTAATGAGCAGTTCTTC. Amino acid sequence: CASSGLTSGRRNEQFF.